Below, 17 T cell receptor beta chains from the same sample are listed, as sequenced in a study of T-cell memory formation after mild COVID-19. TCRdb reanalysed the 5' RACE reads using MiXCR and keeps one entry per CDR3 protein. There are 390,000 or so distinct CDR3 sequences in the sample; approximately 15% occur only once, and roughly 21% lies in the top ten. Material for sequencing was PBMCs or a T cell subset sorted from them (not recorded which). The receptors stem from a man between 18 and 35 years old who had mild COVID-19 (a few samples of this study predate the infection). Cell type and time point are not known.

This chain links TRBV27 with TRBJ1-2; weak D call: TRBD1 (5 bases). The CDR3 is 16 residues long. Per the germline V gene, CDR1 is MNHEY and CDR2 is SMNVEV (reference sequence). The ends were cut back, 0 bases at V and 8 bases at J, with 19 bases in the middle. The CDR3, as DNA: TGTGCCAGCAGTTTATCCATTACAGGCGGGTTCGGAGGCTACACCTTC. Its translation is CASSLSITGGFGGYTF.

The chain joins TRBV5-1 to TRBJ2-7; TRBD1 agrees at 10 bases. Losses at the gene ends were 0 bases for V and 5 bases for J; bases not matched to a gene: 5. The length of the CDR3 is 15 residues. The V gene's germline CDR1 is SGHRS and CDR2 YFSETQ. In DNA form, the CDR3 reads TGCGCCAGCAGCTTGGCCGGGACAGGGGTCCACGAGCAGTACTTC. This gives the protein CASSLAGTGVHEQYF.

This clonotype was observed a few times. This chain connects TRBV20-1 to TRBJ2-5, with 13 positions matching TRBD2. In germline, CDR1 is DFQATT, CDR2 SNEGSKA (reference sequence). This CDR3 has 16 residues. V was clipped by 6 bases and J by 2 bases; unmatched bases: 9. The DNA of the CDR3 is TGCAGTGCCTATTCCGGGACTAGCGGGGCTCAAGAGACCCAGTACTTC. Residues: CSAYSGTSGAQETQYF.

For this clonotype: A read error may be the cause here, since a much bigger clone is one base away. The rearrangement uses TRBV10-3 and TRBJ1-1; D gene uncertain. The germline V gene has CDR1 ENHRY and CDR2 SYGVKD. This CDR3 is built from 11 residues. Between the trimmed V and J ends, which lost 9 bases and 0 bases, there was a span of 5 bases. CDR3 protein: CAIHVNTEAFF. CDR3 in DNA: TGTGCCATTCATGTGAACACTGAAGCTTTCTTT.

The V gene is TRBV20-1, the J gene TRBJ2-1; 11 bases match TRBD1. This CDR3 has 14 residues. Germline V gene lookup returns CDR1 DFQATT and CDR2 SNEGSKA (reference sequence). CDR3 DNA sequence: TGCAGCTGTGGACAGGGGGCGTATTTTAATGAGCAGTTCTTC. Its translation: CSCGQGAYFNEQFF.

The table lists this clonotype with a few counts. V usage is TRBV15 and J usage is TRBJ2-7; TRBD1 matches 8 bases. Germline V gene lookup returns CDR1 LNHNV and CDR2 YYDKDF (reference sequence). Germline trimming cut 0 bases from V and 2 bases from J; bases unmatched to any gene: 9. The length of the CDR3 is 17 residues. The CDR3 nucleotides are TGTGCCACCAGCAGAGATCATGGTGCAGGGGGCACCTACGAGCAGTACTTC. This encodes CATSRDHGAGGTYEQYF.

This clonotype has ten or more counts. The CDR3 nucleotides are TGCAGTGCTGTGAGTGATGTAGGCGGGGGGCCCTACGAGCAGTACTTC. It is translated as CSAVSDVGGGPYEQYF. The chain recombines TRBV20-1 with TRBJ2-7; 8 bases are shared with TRBD2. From germline, CDR1 is DFQATT and CDR2 SNEGSKA (reference sequence). V lost 5 bases to trimming and J lost 2 bases; unmatched junction nucleotides: 14. The CDR3 contains 16 residues.

This clonotype has just a few counts. V and J are TRBV7-6 and TRBJ2-5; 11 bases map to TRBD2. Trimming removed 7 bases from V and 4 bases from J; junction bases left unmatched: 14. CDR3 size: 17 residues. Germline V gene sequence: CDR1 SGHVS, CDR2 FNYEAQ. The CDR3 DNA reads as TGTGCCAGCAACGAAGGGCTAGCGGGGGGTCTCATAGAGACCCAGTACTTC. This sequence encodes CASNEGLAGGLIETQYF.

The CDR3 nucleotides are TGTGCCAGCCGGGGCGGACTAGCGAGCTACGAGCAGTACTTC. Translating it yields CASRGGLASYEQYF. The chain uses TRBV7-2 and TRBJ2-7, with 9 positions matching TRBD2. Germline-derived CDR1 and CDR2 are SGHTA and FQGNSA. Trimming at V came to 8 bases and at J to 3 bases, leaving 8 bases not matched to a gene. This CDR3 contains 14 residues.

This clonotype was observed at least ten times. This rearrangement joins TRBV5-1 to TRBJ2-3; 8 bases align to TRBD2. V lost 7 bases, J lost 1 base, and 8 bases stayed unmatched. The germline V gene encodes CDR1 SGHRS and CDR2 YFSETQ. The CDR3 sequence is 15 residues long. The CDR3 DNA reads TGCGCCAGCCAGGCGGGGGGCGTCGGCACAGATACGCAGTATTTT. As protein: CASQAGGVGTDTQYF. The entire variable domain, with the rest obtained from reference TRBV5-1 and TRBJ2-3, is as follows: KAGVTQTPRYLIKTRGQQVTLSCSPISGHRSVSWYQQTPGQGLQFLFEYFSETQRNKGNFPGRFSGRQFSNSRSEMNVSTLELGDSALYLCASQAGGVGTDTQYFGPGTRLTVL.

This clonotype has more than one count but fewer than ten. The chain combines TRBV7-9 with TRBJ2-2; 7 bases are shared with TRBD1. V shed 5 bases, J shed 5 bases, and the junction held 17 bases outside the gene matches. Germline CDR1 and CDR2: SEHNR and FQNEAQ (reference sequence). The CDR3 runs 18 residues. CDR3 sequence: CASSARGATGWNTGELFF. The CDR3 bases are TGTGCCAGCAGCGCTCGCGGCGCGACAGGGTGGAATACCGGGGAGCTGTTTTTT.

The chain employs TRBV29-1 and TRBJ2-5, with a weak D call TRBD1 (6 bases). The V gene lost 4 bases and the J gene lost 5 bases, with 11 bases spanning the gap. Looked up from germline, CDR1 is SQVTM and CDR2 is ANQGSEA. The CDR3 length is 12 residues. The CDR3 here is CSVADSSETQYF. The CDR3 bases are TGCAGCGTTGCGGACAGCTCCGAGACCCAGTACTTC.

This clonotype was detected a few times. The V and J genes are TRBV20-1 and TRBJ1-5, with TRBD1 matching 12 bases. CDR1 and CDR2 (germline): DFQATT, SNEGSKA (reference sequence). Germline trimming cut 4 bases from V and 6 bases from J; bases unmatched to any gene: 7. The CDR3 totals 15 residues. CDR3 bases: TGCAGTGCTACCGCCGGGACAGGGGGCGGTCAGCCCCAGCATTTT. Protein product: CSATAGTGGGQPQHF.

The rearrangement joins TRBV7-9 to TRBJ2-2, with D possibly being TRBD1 (7 bases). The V end was cut by 5 bases, the J end by 4 bases, with 17 bases between. Looked up from germline, CDR1 is SEHNR and CDR2 is FQNEAQ (reference sequence). The CDR3 extends over 16 amino acids. CDR3 region: CASSRRETGLTGELFF. Here the CDR3 DNA reads TGTGCCAGCAGCCGTCGGGAGACAGGGCTCACCGGGGAGCTGTTTTTT.

This clonotype was seen more than once but under ten times. The chain employs TRBV7-2 and TRBJ1-1; possible D gene TRBD1, 5 bases. The CDR3 length is 14 residues. Germline-derived CDR1 and CDR2 are SGHTA and FQGNSA. V was shortened by 0 bases and J by 6 bases, with 11 bases between the two germline ends. In nucleotides, the CDR3 is TGTGCCAGCAGCTTAGCGCCAGGGAGCGCTGAAGCTTTCTTT. It specifies CASSLAPGSAEAFF.

In this sample, this clonotype turned up many times. The V call is TRBV5-1, the J call TRBJ2-3, with D perhaps matching TRBD1 (6 bases). The CDR3 length is 12 residues. The V and J ends lost 4 bases and 5 bases respectively, with 8 bases between them. CDR1 and CDR2 (germline): SGHRS, YFSETQ. The CDR3 nucleotides read TGCGCCAGCAGCCCGGACAGAGATACGCAGTATTTT. Amino acids: CASSPDRDTQYF.

This clonotype was observed a few times. This chain links TRBV4-1 with TRBJ2-5; 10 bases align to TRBD2. J gave up 3 bases and V 1 base, and 8 bases lay outside the gene matches. This CDR3 is 17 amino acids long. The V gene's germline CDR1 is MGHRA and CDR2 YSYEKL. CDR3 residues: CASSQGVTSGAKETQYF. In nucleotides, the CDR3 is TGCGCCAGCAGCCAAGGGGTTACTAGCGGGGCAAAAGAGACCCAGTACTTC.